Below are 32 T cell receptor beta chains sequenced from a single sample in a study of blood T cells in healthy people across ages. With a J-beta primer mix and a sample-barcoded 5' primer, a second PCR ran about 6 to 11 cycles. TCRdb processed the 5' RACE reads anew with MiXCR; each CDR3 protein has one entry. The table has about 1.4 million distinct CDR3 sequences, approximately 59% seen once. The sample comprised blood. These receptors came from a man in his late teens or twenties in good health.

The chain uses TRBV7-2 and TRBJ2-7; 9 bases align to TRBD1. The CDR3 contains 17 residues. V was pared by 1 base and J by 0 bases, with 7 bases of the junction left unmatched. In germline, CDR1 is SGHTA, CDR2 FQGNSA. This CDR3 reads CASSLGDRAKPSYEQYF. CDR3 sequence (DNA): TGTGCCAGCAGCTTAGGGGACAGGGCGAAACCCTCCTACGAGCAGTACTTC.

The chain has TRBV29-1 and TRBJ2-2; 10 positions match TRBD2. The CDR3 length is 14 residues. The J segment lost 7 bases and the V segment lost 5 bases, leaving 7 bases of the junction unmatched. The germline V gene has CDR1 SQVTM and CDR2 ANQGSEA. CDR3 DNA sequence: TGCAGCGTTTACACTAGCGGGATTGGCGGGGAGCTGTTTTTT. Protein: CSVYTSGIGGELFF.

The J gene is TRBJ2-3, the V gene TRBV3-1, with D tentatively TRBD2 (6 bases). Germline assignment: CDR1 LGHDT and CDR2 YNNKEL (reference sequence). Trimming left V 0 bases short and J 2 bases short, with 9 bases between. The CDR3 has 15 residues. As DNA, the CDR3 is TGTGCCAGCAGCCAAGATCCGGGACTCACAGATACGCAGTATTTT. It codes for CASSQDPGLTDTQYF.

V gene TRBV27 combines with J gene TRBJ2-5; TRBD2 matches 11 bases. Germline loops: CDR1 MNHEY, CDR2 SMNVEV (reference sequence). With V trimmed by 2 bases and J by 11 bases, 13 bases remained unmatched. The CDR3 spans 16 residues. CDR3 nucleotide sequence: TGTGCCAGCAGTTTACTGACGACTAGCGGGGCTAATGAGCAGTACTTC. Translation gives CASSLLTTSGANEQYF.

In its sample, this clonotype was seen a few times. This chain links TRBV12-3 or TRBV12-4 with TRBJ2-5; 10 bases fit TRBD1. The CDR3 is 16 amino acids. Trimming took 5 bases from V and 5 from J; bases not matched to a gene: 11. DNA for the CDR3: TGTGCCAGCAGTGAGATTGGGACAGGGGTGAGGGAGACCCAGTACTTC. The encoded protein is CASSEIGTGVRETQYF.

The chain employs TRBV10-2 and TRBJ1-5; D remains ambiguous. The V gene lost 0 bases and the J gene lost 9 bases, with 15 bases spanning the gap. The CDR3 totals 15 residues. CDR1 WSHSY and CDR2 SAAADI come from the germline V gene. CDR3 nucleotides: TGCGCCAGCAGTGAGTCGATGGATTCTGTCTCGCCCCAGCATTTT. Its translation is CASSESMDSVSPQHF.

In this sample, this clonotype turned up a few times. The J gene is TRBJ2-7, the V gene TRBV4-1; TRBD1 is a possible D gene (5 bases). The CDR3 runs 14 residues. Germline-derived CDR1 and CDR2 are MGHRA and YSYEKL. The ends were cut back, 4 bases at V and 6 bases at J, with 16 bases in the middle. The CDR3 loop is CASSLKATVTEQYF. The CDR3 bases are TGCGCCAGCAGCCTAAAGGCGACAGTCACCGAGCAGTACTTC.

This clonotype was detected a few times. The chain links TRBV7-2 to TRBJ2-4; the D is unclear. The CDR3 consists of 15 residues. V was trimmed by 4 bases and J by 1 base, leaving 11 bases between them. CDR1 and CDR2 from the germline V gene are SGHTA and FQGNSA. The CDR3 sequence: CASSSSVIAKNIQYF. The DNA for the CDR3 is TGTGCCAGCAGCTCCTCTGTTATTGCCAAAAACATTCAGTACTTC. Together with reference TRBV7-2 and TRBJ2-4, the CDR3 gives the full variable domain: GAGVSQSPSNKVTEKGKDVELRCDPISGHTALYWYRQSLGQGLEFLIYFQGNSAPDKSGLPSDRFSAERTGGSVSTLTIQRTQQEDSAVYLCASSSSVIAKNIQYFGAGTRLSVL.

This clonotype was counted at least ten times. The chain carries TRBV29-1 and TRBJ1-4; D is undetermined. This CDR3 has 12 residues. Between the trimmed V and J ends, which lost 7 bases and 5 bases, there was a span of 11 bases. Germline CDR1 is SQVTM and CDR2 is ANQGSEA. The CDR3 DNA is TGCAGCGCTGCAGTGGCAAATGAAAAACTGTTTTTT. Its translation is CSAAVANEKLFF.

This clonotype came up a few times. The CDR3 reads CASSFEYSNQPQHF. DNA for the CDR3: TGTGCCAGCAGCTTTGAATATAGCAATCAGCCCCAGCATTTT. This chain links TRBV7-9 with TRBJ1-5; no reliable D call. Germline CDR1 and CDR2: SEHNR and FQNEAQ (reference sequence). V lost 3 bases to trimming and J lost 0 bases, with 6 bases between them. This CDR3 has 14 residues.

The CDR3 DNA follows: TGTGCCAGCAGCCCCGCTATTGGTTCACCCCTCCACTTT. Its protein is CASSPAIGSPLHF. J is TRBJ1-6 and V is TRBV7-6; D not resolved. Trimming took off 5 bases at V and 9 bases at J, with 11 bases between the two ends. CDR1 and CDR2 (germline): SGHVS, FNYEAQ. The CDR3 runs to 13 residues.

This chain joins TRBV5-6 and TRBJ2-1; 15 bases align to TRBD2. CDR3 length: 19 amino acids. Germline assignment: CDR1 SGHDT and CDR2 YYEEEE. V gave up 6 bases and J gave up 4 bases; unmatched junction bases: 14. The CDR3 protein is CASIPGLAGGRELYNEQFF. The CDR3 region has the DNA TGTGCCAGCATACCGGGACTAGCGGGAGGCAGAGAATTATACAATGAGCAGTTCTTC.

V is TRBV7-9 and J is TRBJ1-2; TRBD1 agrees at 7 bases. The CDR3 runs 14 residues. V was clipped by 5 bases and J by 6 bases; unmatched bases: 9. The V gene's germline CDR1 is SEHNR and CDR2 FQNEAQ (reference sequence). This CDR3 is CASSLSTGEDGYTF. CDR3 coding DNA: TGTGCCAGCAGCCTCTCAACAGGGGAAGATGGCTACACCTTC.

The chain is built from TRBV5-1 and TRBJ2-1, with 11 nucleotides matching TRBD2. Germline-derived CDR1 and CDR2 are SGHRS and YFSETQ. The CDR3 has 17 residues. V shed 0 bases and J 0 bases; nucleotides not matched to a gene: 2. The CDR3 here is CASSLGTSGYSYNEQFF. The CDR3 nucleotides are TGCGCCAGCAGCTTGGGGACTAGCGGGTACTCCTACAATGAGCAGTTCTTC.

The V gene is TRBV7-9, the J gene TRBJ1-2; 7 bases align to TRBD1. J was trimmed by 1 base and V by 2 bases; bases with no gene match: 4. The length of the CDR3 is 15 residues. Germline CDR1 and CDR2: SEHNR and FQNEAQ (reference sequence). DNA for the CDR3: TGTGCCAGCAGCTTAATAGGGGGCAATAACTATGGCTACACCTTC. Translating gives CASSLIGGNNYGYTF. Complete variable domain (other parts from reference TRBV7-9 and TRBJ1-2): DTGVSQNPRHKITKRGQNVTFRCDPISEHNRLYWYRQTLGQGPEFLTYFQNEAQLEKSRLLSDRFSAERPKGSFSTLEIQRTEQGDSAMYLCASSLIGGNNYGYTFGSGTRLTVV.

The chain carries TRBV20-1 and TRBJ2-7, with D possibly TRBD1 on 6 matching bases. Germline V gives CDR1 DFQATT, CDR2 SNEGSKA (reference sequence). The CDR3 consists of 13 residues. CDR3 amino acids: CSATEQGPDEQYF. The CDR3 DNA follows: TGCAGCGCAACGGAACAGGGCCCCGATGAGCAGTACTTC.

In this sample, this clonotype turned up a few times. The CDR3 DNA follows: TGCGCCAGCAGCCAAGCCCGGACAGGGGGCACAGATACGCAGTATTTT. It is translated as CASSQARTGGTDTQYF. The V call is TRBV4-1, the J call TRBJ2-3; 9 positions match TRBD1. Trimming removed 1 base from V and 1 base from J; junction bases left unmatched: 3. The germline V gene has CDR1 MGHRA and CDR2 YSYEKL. This CDR3 is 16 amino acids long.

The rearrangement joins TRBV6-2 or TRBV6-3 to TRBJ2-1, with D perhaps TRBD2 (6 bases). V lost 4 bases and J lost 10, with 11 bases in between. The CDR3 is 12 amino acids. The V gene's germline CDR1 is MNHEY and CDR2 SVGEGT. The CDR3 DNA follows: TGTGCCAGCAGTTGGAGGGTAAGGGAGCAGTTCTTC. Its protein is CASSWRVREQFF.

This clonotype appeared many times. The CDR3 region has the DNA TGTGCCATCAGTTTCCCAGCGGGAGGACGGGAGACCCAGTACTTC. Translation: CAISFPAGGRETQYF. The chain links TRBV10-3 to TRBJ2-5, with TRBD2 matching 9 bases. J was trimmed by 5 bases and V by 5 bases; bases with no gene match: 9. This CDR3 is 15 amino acids long. Germline loops: CDR1 ENHRY, CDR2 SYGVKD.

The CDR3 nucleotides read TGTGCCAGCTGTTCGGGTTTAGATGACTATGGCTACACCTTC. It yields the protein CASCSGLDDYGYTF. The rearrangement uses TRBV12-3 or TRBV12-4 and TRBJ1-2; no firm D call. The length of the CDR3 is 14 residues. V shed 8 bases and J shed 3 bases, with 16 bases lying between them.

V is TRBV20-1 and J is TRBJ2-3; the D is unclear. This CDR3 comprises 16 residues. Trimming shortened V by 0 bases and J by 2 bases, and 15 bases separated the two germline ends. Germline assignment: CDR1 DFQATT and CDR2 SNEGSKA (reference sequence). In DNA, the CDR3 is TGCAGTGCTAGAGATAAACGGGTTAGTCTCACAGATACGCAGTATTTT. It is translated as CSARDKRVSLTDTQYF.

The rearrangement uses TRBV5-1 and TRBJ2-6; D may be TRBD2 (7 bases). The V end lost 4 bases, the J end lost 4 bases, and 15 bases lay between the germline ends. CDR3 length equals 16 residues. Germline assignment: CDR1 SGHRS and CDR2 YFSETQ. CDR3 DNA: TGCGCCAGCAGCCTAGGGGGGGCGGTCGGGGCCAACGTCCTGACTTTC. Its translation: CASSLGGAVGANVLTF.

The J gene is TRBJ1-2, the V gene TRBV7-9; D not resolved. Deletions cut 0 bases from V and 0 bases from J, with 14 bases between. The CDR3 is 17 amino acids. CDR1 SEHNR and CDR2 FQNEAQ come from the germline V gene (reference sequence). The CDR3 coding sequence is TGTGCCAGCAGCTTAGCGGGGAGACTAGGAGCTAACTATGGCTACACCTTC. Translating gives CASSLAGRLGANYGYTF.

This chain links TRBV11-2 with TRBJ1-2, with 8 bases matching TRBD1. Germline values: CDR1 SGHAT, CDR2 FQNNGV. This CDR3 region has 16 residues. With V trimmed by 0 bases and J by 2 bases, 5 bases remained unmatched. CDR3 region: CASSLDPRTGNYGYTF. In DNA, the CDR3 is TGTGCCAGCAGCTTAGATCCAAGGACAGGGAACTATGGCTACACCTTC. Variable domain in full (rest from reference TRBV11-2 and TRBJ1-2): EAGVAQSPRYKIIEKRQSVAFWCNPISGHATLYWYQQILGQGPKLLIQFQNNGVVDDSQLPKDRFSAERLKGVDSTLKIQPAKLEDSAVYLCASSLDPRTGNYGYTFGSGTRLTVV.

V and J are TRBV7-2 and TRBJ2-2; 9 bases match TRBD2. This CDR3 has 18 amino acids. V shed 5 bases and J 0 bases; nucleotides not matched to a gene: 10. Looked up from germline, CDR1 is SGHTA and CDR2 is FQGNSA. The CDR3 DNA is TGTGCCAGCAGCATAACTAATAGCGGGAGAGCGAACACCGGGGAGCTGTTTTTT. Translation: CASSITNSGRANTGELFF.

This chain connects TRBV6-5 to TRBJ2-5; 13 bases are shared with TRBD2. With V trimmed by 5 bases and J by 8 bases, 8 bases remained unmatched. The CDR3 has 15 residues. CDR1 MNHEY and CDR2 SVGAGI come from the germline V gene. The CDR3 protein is CASSPGLAGVATQYF. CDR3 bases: TGTGCCAGCAGTCCAGGACTAGCGGGAGTTGCAACCCAGTACTTC.

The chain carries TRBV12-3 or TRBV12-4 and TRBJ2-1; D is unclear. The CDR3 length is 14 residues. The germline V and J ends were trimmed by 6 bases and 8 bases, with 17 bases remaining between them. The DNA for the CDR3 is TGTGCCAGCAGCCAGATCAGAGGTGGCTATGAGCAGTTCTTC. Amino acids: CASSQIRGGYEQFF.

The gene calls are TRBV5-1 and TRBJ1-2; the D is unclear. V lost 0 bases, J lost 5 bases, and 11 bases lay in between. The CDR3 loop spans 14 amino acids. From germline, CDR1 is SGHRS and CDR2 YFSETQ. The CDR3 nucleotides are TGCGCCAGCAGCTTGGGCAGACCACTATATGGCTACACCTTC. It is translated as CASSLGRPLYGYTF. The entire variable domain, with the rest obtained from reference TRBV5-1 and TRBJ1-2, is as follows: KAGVTQTPRYLIKTRGQQVTLSCSPISGHRSVSWYQQTPGQGLQFLFEYFSETQRNKGNFPGRFSGRQFSNSRSEMNVSTLELGDSALYLCASSLGRPLYGYTFGSGTRLTVV.

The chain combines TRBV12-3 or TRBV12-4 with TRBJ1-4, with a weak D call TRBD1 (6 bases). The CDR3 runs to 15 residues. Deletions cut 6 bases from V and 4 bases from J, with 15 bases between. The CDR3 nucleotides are TGTGCCAGCAGGAGAGCTGAGGGGGGTAATGAAAAACTGTTTTTT. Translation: CASRRAEGGNEKLFF.

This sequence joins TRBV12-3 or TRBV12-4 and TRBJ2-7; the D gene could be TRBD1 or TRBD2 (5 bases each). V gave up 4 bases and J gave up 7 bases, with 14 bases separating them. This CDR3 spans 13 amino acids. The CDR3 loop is CASSSPLGEEQYF. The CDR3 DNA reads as TGTGCCAGCAGTTCCCCGTTGGGGGAAGAGCAGTACTTC.

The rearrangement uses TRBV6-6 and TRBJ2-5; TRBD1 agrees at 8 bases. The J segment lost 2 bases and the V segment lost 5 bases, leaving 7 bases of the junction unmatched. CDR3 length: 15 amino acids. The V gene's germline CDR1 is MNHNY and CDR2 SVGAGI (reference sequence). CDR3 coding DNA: TGTGCCAGCAGTCGAACCGGACAGGGTCAAGAGACCCAGTACTTC. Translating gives CASSRTGQGQETQYF.

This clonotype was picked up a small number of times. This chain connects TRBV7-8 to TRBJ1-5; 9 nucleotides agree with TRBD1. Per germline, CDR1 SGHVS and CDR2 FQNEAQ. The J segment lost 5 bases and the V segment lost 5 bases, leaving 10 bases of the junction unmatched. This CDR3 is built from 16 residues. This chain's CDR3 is CASSPRDRVTDQPQHF. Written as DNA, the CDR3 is TGTGCCAGCAGCCCTAGGGACAGGGTGACGGATCAGCCCCAGCATTTT.